Listed below are T cell receptor beta chains from one sample, sequenced in a study of cytomegalovirus exposure and HLA in healthy donors. Produced via immunoSEQ multiplex PCR; TCRdb's table is partial and in-frame only. This sample carries about 140,000 clones, 60% to 80% of them seen once, and the ten largest clones take around 4.2%. The material sequenced was PBMCs. These receptors were obtained from a man between 45 and 60 years old in good health and CMV-seropositive. CDR3s include the opening cysteine and the closing phenylalanine or tryptophan. The order of the fields is V gene, J gene, CDR3 protein.

>TRBV2|TRBJ1-5
CASIADRVNQPQHF
>TRBV5-6|TRBJ2-3
CASSFISGGATDTQYF
>TRBV5-4|TRBJ2-7
CASSLGPTGARYEQYF
>TRBV18|TRBJ2-7
CASSLSLRERDEQYF
>TRBV7-9|TRBJ2-1
CASNLLAGGLVEQFF
>TRBV5-1|TRBJ1-3
CASSSQGRGDTIYF
>TRBV11-3|TRBJ2-3
CASSLSGLTDTQYF
>TRBV4-1|TRBJ1-1
CASSQGPGGRVNTEAFF
>TRBV23-1|TRBJ1-4
CASSRQSTNEKLFF
>TRBV5-1|TRBJ2-1
CASSLRSTGLASYNEQFF
>TRBV29-1|TRBJ2-7
CSVEGGTDSYEQYF
>TRBV7-8|TRBJ2-3
CASSLERAGGTQYF
>TRBV5-1|TRBJ1-2
CASSLAPDRDNGYTF
>TRBV7-2|TRBJ2-1
CASSPQLAGEQFF
>TRBV6-5|TRBJ1-5
CASSFEGPPLNQPQHF
>TRBV11-2|TRBJ2-2
CASSPRDRGTGELFF
>TRBV5-1|TRBJ1-2
CASSSTGPGYGYTF
>TRBV7-3|TRBJ2-2
CASSLGARELFF
>TRBV9|TRBJ2-5
CASSPGERVQETQYF
>TRBV5-6|TRBJ2-1
CASSAGQVLVRYEQFF
>TRBV6-6|TRBJ1-2
CASSWVGQENGYTF
>TRBV5-1|TRBJ2-7
CASSYETSGTYEQYF
>TRBV5-4|TRBJ2-2
CASSISGTGTGELFF
>TRBV4-2|TRBJ2-3
CASSQEDSAGGTDTQYF